Below, 24 T cell receptor beta chains from the same sample are listed, as sequenced in a study of CD8 T cells in Susac syndrome. Random hexamers primed reverse transcription of about 0.45 to 1 ug RNA. One entry per CDR3 protein, called by TCRdb with MiXCR from the immunoSEQ multiplex PCR reads. The sample holds 150,000 to 180,000 distinct CDR3 sequences, roughly 95% seen once. The specimen sequenced was CD4+ T cells from PBMCs. Receptor source: a human donor with Susac syndrome.

The chain links TRBV20-1 to TRBJ2-5, with D hard to call. The CDR3 is 11 amino acids. Looked up from germline, CDR1 is DFQATT and CDR2 is SNEGSKA (reference sequence). Trimming took 7 bases from V and 4 from J, leaving 10 bases between them. In nucleotides, the CDR3 is TGCAGTGGTGGGCTCCGAGAGACCCAGTACTTC. It codes for CSGGLRETQYF.

The rearrangement links TRBV13 to TRBJ2-1, with no clear D. Between the trimmed V and J ends, which lost 6 bases and 10 bases, there was a span of 10 bases. From germline, CDR1 is PRHDT and CDR2 FYEKMQ (reference sequence). This CDR3 contains 11 residues. CDR3 bases: TGTGCCAGCAGTTCCATAGCCGAGCAGTTCTTC. It codes for CASSSIAEQFF.

V and J are TRBV9 and TRBJ1-1; TRBD1 might be the D (6 bases). The CDR3 has 15 amino acids. Germline V gene sequence: CDR1 SGDLS, CDR2 YYNGEE. V was shortened by 0 bases and J by 5 bases, with 14 bases between the two germline ends. The CDR3 nucleotides are TGTGCCAGCAGCGTAGACAGGGAAACCAGGACTGAAGCTTTCTTT. Encoded protein: CASSVDRETRTEAFF.

This clonotype has a single count. J is TRBJ2-3 and V is TRBV20-1; maybe TRBD2 (6 bases). Germline lookup yields CDR1 DFQATT and CDR2 SNEGSKA (reference sequence). This CDR3 spans 13 amino acids. With 1 base removed from V and 4 bases from J, the gap between germline ends came to 9 bases. CDR3 residues: CSARVPGADTQYF. CDR3 bases: TGCAGTGCTAGAGTCCCGGGGGCAGATACGCAGTATTTT.

This clonotype has only one observation. V is TRBV5-6 and J is TRBJ2-5, with 10 bases fitting TRBD2. Germline lookup yields CDR1 SGHDT and CDR2 YYEEEE. This CDR3 has 15 amino acids. V lost 4 bases to trimming and J lost 5 bases; unmatched junction nucleotides: 8. The CDR3 region is CASSESGGAGETQYF. As DNA, the CDR3 is TGTGCCAGCAGCGAAAGCGGGGGGGCCGGTGAGACCCAGTACTTC.

J is TRBJ1-1 and V is TRBV20-1; tentative D call: TRBD1 (5 bases). The V end was cut by 6 bases, the J end by 4 bases, with 15 bases between. The CDR3 is 13 amino acids. In germline, CDR1 is DFQATT, CDR2 SNEGSKA (reference sequence). The CDR3 region has the DNA TGCAGTGCCTCCGGGGGTTCCGGCACTGAAGCTTTCTTT. It translates to CSASGGSGTEAFF.

The chain joins TRBV29-1 to TRBJ2-5; D gene ambiguous. Trimming left V 2 bases short and J 1 base short, with 8 bases between. The CDR3 is 13 residues long. In germline, CDR1 is SQVTM, CDR2 ANQGSEA. CDR3 in amino acids: CSVELIVQETQYF. The CDR3 region has the DNA TGCAGCGTTGAATTGATAGTCCAAGAGACCCAGTACTTC.

The CDR3 DNA is TGCAGCGTGGACAGGAGGAACACTGAAGCTTTCTTT. Translated: CSVDRRNTEAFF. The V and J genes are TRBV29-1 and TRBJ1-1; 7 bases fit TRBD1. Germline V gene lookup returns CDR1 SQVTM and CDR2 ANQGSEA. The CDR3 totals 12 residues. Trimming removed 6 bases from V and 1 base from J; junction bases left unmatched: 2.

This sequence joins TRBV5-4 and TRBJ2-6; D ambiguous. Trimming shortened V by 0 bases and J by 0 bases, and 7 bases separated the two germline ends. CDR1 SGHNT and CDR2 YYREEE come from the germline V gene (reference sequence). The length of the CDR3 is 16 residues. CDR3 in amino acids: CASSLGRTSGANVLTF. CDR3 nucleotide sequence: TGTGCCAGCAGCTTGGGGCGGACCTCTGGGGCCAACGTCCTGACTTTC.

This chain joins TRBV6-2 or TRBV6-3 and TRBJ1-6; D is uncertain. Looked up from germline, CDR1 is MNHEY and CDR2 is SVGEGT. The CDR3 has 14 amino acids. V was shortened by 2 bases and J by 5 bases, with 7 bases between the two germline ends. For the CDR3, the DNA is TGTGCCAGCAGTTACGACTGGAATAATTCACCCCTCCACTTT. Translated: CASSYDWNNSPLHF.

This sequence joins TRBV23-1 and TRBJ2-2; 10 bases match TRBD2. TRBV23-1 is reported as an ORF; its role is uncertain. V lost 7 bases, J lost 0 bases, and 5 bases stayed unmatched. This CDR3 region has 16 residues. CDR3 DNA: TGCGCCAGCATCCGGGGACTAGCGCCGAACACCGGGGAGCTGTTTTTT. Protein product: CASIRGLAPNTGELFF.

The chain has TRBV5-4 and TRBJ2-6, with D uncertain. The germline V gene encodes CDR1 SGHNT and CDR2 YYREEE (reference sequence). V was trimmed by 2 bases and J by 4 bases, leaving 13 bases between them. The CDR3 extends over 16 amino acids. The CDR3 reads CASSFGSLRGANVLTF. Here the CDR3 DNA reads TGTGCCAGCAGCTTTGGCTCCTTGCGGGGGGCCAACGTCCTGACTTTC.

The chain joins TRBV20-1 to TRBJ1-5; D possibly corresponds to TRBD1 (5 bases). The CDR3 is 13 amino acids. Germline assignment: CDR1 DFQATT and CDR2 SNEGSKA (reference sequence). The ends were cut back, 3 bases at V and 3 bases at J, with 9 bases in the middle. CDR3: CSASPGTNQPQHF. The CDR3 DNA sequence: TGCAGTGCTAGTCCGGGGACCAATCAGCCCCAGCATTTT.

The V call is TRBV15, the J call TRBJ2-3, with TRBD2 matching over 11 bases. CDR1 LNHNV and CDR2 YYDKDF come from the germline V gene (reference sequence). V shed 7 bases, J shed 6 bases, and the junction held 9 bases outside the gene matches. This CDR3 has 15 residues. CDR3 sequence reads: CATTVAGGPFDTQYF. Written as DNA, the CDR3 is TGTGCCACCACCGTAGCGGGGGGGCCTTTCGATACGCAGTATTTT. Based on the CDR3 plus reference TRBV15 and TRBJ2-3, the full variable domain is DAMVIQNPRYQVTQFGKPVTLSCSQTLNHNVMYWYQQKSSQAPKLLFHYYDKDFNNEADTPDNFQSRRPNTSFCFLDIRSPGLGDTAMYLCATTVAGGPFDTQYFGPGTRLTVL.

CDR3 loop: CASSLVPSSYEQYF. The CDR3 DNA reads as TGTGCCAGCAGCTTAGTTCCGAGCTCCTACGAGCAGTACTTC. The chain is built from TRBV11-2 and TRBJ2-7; D uncertain. V was pared by 1 base and J by 0 bases, with 7 bases between. Germline CDR1 reads SGHAT; CDR2 reads FQNNGV. CDR3 size: 14 residues.

The chain couples TRBV20-1 to TRBJ1-2; a weak D match, TRBD1 (6 bases). Trimming cost V 3 bases and J 3 bases, with 14 bases left between them. Germline lookup yields CDR1 DFQATT and CDR2 SNEGSKA (reference sequence). CDR3 length: 14 amino acids. The CDR3 is CSASPQGRDYGYTF. The CDR3 DNA reads as TGCAGTGCTAGCCCACAGGGCCGGGACTATGGCTACACCTTC.

This rearrangement joins TRBV29-1 to TRBJ2-2; 7 bases match TRBD1. Trimming took 5 bases from V and 6 from J; bases not matched to a gene: 9. The CDR3 spans 14 residues. Germline assignment: CDR1 SQVTM and CDR2 ANQGSEA. CDR3 protein: CSVIDRVIAGELFF. The CDR3 region has the DNA TGCAGCGTTATAGACAGGGTGATCGCCGGGGAGCTGTTTTTT.

This sequence joins TRBV4-1 and TRBJ2-5; perhaps TRBD2 as D (6 bases). This CDR3 region has 15 residues. Germline V CDR1 and CDR2: MGHRA, YSYEKL. V lost 0 bases, J lost 5 bases, and 13 bases lay in between. This CDR3 reads CASSQEGGPRETQYF. Written as DNA, the CDR3 is TGCGCCAGCAGCCAAGAGGGGGGACCAAGGGAGACCCAGTACTTC.

The CDR3: CASSLSGLMNTEAFF. CDR3 DNA: TGCGCCAGCAGCTTATCAGGACTGATGAACACTGAAGCTTTCTTT. The J gene is TRBJ1-1, the V gene TRBV5-1; the D is unclear. V was shortened by 2 bases and J by 0 bases, with 11 bases between the two germline ends. The length of the CDR3 is 15 residues. The germline gives CDR1 SGHRS, CDR2 YFSETQ.

The chain is built from TRBV9 and TRBJ2-1, with 11 nucleotides matching TRBD2. The V gene end was trimmed by 0 bases and the J gene end by 9 bases; junction bases not matched to a gene: 8. Germline values: CDR1 SGDLS, CDR2 YYNGEE. The CDR3 covers 16 residues. The CDR3 DNA follows: TGTGCCAGCAGCGTAGCCCCGACTAGCGGGGACGTTGAGCAGTTCTTC. It is translated as CASSVAPTSGDVEQFF.

The genes are TRBV5-1 and TRBJ1-2; no clear D gene. Germline assignment: CDR1 SGHRS and CDR2 YFSETQ. The V end lost 3 bases, the J end lost 4 bases, and 10 bases lay between the germline ends. The CDR3 length is 13 residues. In DNA form, the CDR3 reads TGCGCCAGCAGCTATACATTCAGCTATGGCTACACCTTC. This gives the protein CASSYTFSYGYTF.

The chain couples TRBV7-9 to TRBJ1-6, with D uncertain. This CDR3 is built from 15 residues. Germline lookup yields CDR1 SEHNR and CDR2 FQNEAQ (reference sequence). With 4 bases removed from V and 7 bases from J, the gap between germline ends came to 14 bases. CDR3 in DNA: TGTGCCAGCAGCTCCTACCAGGTCGGGAATTCACCCCTCCACTTT. The encoded protein is CASSSYQVGNSPLHF.

The sample holds one count of this clonotype. The chain is built from TRBV18 and TRBJ2-3; 8 nucleotides agree with TRBD1. J was trimmed by 1 base and V by 5 bases; bases with no gene match: 8. The CDR3 length is 16 residues. Per germline, CDR1 KGHSH and CDR2 LQKENI. The CDR3 bases are TGTGCCAGCTCAACACAATCAGGGGGCCGCACAGATACGCAGTATTTT. Amino acids: CASSTQSGGRTDTQYF.

The J gene is TRBJ1-1, the V gene TRBV7-3; no definite D call. Trimming shortened V by 2 bases and J by 6 bases, and 10 bases separated the two germline ends. The CDR3 is 13 amino acids. Germline-derived CDR1 and CDR2 are SGHTA and FQGTGA. This CDR3 is CASSLGSGAEAFF. CDR3 coding DNA: TGTGCCAGCAGCTTAGGATCCGGAGCTGAAGCTTTCTTT.